This TCR beta chain was obtained from a study of T cell changes during pregnancy in multiple sclerosis (dated by TCRdb to between 2018 and 2020). A note on the overall study: In women with multiple sclerosis, the researchers looked at how the T cell repertoire shifted as pregnancy progressed.

Library method: the immunoSEQ multiplex PCR assay. Drawn from immuneACCESS, this table holds only the in-frame rearrangements with V and J called that TCRdb kept. Clones are partly lost; checked studies trace under half to an unresolved V gene and leave the rest unexplained. The sample table contains tens of thousands of clones; only one count was recorded for approximately 90% of them. Around 2.2% of the sample lies in the top ten. Relative to germline, V is missing 2 bases and J is missing 0 bases, with 0 bases of the junction outside any gene match. CDR1 and CDR2, looked up from the germline V gene, are SGDLS and YYNGEE. The CDR3 spans 15 residues, from the cysteine through the phenylalanine. Just the 45-base CDR3 DNA is kept, in frame starting at base 1. To note about this clone: Its antigen is currently not known. Base-call qualities are not available, and no considerably larger clone is one nucleotide away.

The sequence was collected from a female donor in good health, enrolled as a control in a pregnancy study. Rearrangement joined TRBV9 to TRBJ2-2; the junction holds 8 bases that match TRBD2. The sequences come from peripheral blood, collected in the second trimester of pregnancy. The DNA reads TGTGCCAGCAGCGTTAGCGGGGCGAACACCGGGGAGCTGTTTTTT. Its translation is CASSVSGANTGELFF.